This TCR beta chain comes out of a study of blood T cells in healthy people across ages. Germline CDR1 DFQATT, CDR2 SNEGSKA (reference sequence). The CDR3 runs to 13 residues. Details on this clonotype: An end of the junction differs from the germline gene, which may be a read error.

PCR was performed a second time for roughly 7 to 11 cycles using a sample-barcoded 5' primer and a J-beta primer mix. TCRdb re-called the 5' RACE reads with MiXCR, one entry per CDR3 protein. The sample records about 1.7 million distinct CDR3 sequences, about 30% being singletons. The rearrangement uses TRBV20-1 and TRBJ1-2; TRBD1 matches 12 bases. The sequencing input was blood. The TCR sequence derives from a woman between 25 and 40 years old in good health. The CDR3 sequence is CSAREGTGGDYTF. CDR3 coding DNA: TGCAGTGCAAGAGAGGGGACAGGGGGCGACTACACCTTC.